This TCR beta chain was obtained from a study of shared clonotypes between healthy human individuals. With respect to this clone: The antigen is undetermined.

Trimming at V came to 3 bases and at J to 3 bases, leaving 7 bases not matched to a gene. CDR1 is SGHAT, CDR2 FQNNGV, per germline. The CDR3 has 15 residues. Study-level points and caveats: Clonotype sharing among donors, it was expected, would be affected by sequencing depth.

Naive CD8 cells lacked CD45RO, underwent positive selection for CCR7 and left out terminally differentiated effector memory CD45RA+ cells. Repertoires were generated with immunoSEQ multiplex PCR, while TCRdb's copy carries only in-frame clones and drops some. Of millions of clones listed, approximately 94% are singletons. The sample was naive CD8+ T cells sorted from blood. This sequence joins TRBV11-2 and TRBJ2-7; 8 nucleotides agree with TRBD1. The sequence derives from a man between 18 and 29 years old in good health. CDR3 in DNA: TGTGCCAGCAGCTTCGGACAGGGTTGGATCTACGAGCAGTACTTC. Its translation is CASSFGQGWIYEQYF.